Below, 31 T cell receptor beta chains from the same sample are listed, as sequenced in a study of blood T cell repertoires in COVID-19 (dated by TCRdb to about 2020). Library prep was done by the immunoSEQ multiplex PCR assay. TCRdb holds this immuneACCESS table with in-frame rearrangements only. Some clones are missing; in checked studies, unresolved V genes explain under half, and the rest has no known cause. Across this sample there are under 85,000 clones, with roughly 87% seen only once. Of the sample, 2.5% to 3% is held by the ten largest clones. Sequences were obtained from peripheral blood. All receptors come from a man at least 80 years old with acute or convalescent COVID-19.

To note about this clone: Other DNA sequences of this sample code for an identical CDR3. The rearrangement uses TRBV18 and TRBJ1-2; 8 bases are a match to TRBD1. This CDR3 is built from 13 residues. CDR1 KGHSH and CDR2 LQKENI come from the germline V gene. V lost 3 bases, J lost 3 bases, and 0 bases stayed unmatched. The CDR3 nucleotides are TGTGCCAGCTCACCGGGACAGGACTATGGCTACACCTTC. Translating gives CASSPGQDYGYTF.

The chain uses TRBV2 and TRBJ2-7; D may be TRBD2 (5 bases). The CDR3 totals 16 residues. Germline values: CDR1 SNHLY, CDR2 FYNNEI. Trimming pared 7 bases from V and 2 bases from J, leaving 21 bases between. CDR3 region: CASKREKSFSAYEQYF. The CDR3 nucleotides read TGTGCCAGCAAACGGGAAAAAAGCTTCTCGGCCTACGAGCAGTACTTC.

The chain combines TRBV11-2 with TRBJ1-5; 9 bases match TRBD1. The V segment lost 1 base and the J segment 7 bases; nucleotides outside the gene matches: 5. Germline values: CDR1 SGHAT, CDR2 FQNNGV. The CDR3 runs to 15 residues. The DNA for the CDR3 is TGTGCCAGCAGCTTAGGTACAGGGGGCGGGCAGCCCCAGCATTTT. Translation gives CASSLGTGGGQPQHF.

The CDR3 DNA reads as TGTGCCTGCGGGTTTAGCCCTGAAGCTTTCTTT. It encodes CACGFSPEAFF. This rearrangement joins TRBV6-5 to TRBJ1-1, with D uncertain. Germline CDR1 and CDR2: MNHEY and SVGAGI. This CDR3 comprises 11 residues. Trimming shortened V by 11 bases and J by 6 bases, and 13 bases separated the two germline ends.

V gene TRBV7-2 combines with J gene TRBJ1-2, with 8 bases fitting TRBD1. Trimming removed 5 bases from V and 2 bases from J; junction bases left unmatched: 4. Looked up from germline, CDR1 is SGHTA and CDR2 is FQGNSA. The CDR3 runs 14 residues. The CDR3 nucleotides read TGTGCCAGCAGCGAGAGGACAGGGAACTATGGCTACACCTTC. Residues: CASSERTGNYGYTF.

For the CDR3, the DNA is TGTGTCAGAATAGTAGCGGGAGGCGAATACAATGAGCAGTTCTTC. This sequence encodes CVRIVAGGEYNEQFF. J is TRBJ2-1 and V is TRBV7-5; TRBD2, the table's D call, lacks a check against the DNA. TRBV7-5 is a known pseudogene. The length of the CDR3 is 15 residues.

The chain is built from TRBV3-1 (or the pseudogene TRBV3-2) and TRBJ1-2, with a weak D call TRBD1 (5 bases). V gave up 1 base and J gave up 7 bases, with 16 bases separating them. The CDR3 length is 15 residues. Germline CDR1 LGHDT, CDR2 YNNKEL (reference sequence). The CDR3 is CASSQGGGGRSGYTF. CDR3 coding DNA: TGTGCCAGCAGCCAAGGGGGCGGTGGACGGAGTGGCTACACCTTC.

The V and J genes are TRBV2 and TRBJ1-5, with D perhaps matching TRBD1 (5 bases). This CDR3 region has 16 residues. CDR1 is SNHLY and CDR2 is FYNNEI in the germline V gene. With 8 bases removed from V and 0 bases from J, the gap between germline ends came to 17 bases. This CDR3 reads CASVPDGGNSNQPQHF. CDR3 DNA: TGTGCCAGCGTGCCCGATGGGGGGAATAGCAATCAGCCCCAGCATTTT. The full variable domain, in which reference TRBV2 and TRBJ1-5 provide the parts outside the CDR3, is EPEVTQTPSHQVTQMGQEVILRCVPISNHLYFYWYRQILGQKVEFLVSFYNNEISEKSEIFDDQFSVERPDGSNFTLKIRSTKLEDSAMYFCASVPDGGNSNQPQHFGDGTRLSIL.

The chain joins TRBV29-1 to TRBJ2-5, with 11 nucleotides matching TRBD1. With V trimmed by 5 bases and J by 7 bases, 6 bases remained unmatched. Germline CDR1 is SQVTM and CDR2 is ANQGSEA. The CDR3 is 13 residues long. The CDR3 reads CSVFGQGAGTQYF. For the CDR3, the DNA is TGCAGCGTTTTCGGACAGGGGGCTGGGACCCAGTACTTC. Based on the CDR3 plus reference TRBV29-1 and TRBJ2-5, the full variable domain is SAVISQKPSRDICQRGTSLTIQCQVDSQVTMMFWYRQQPGQSLTLIATANQGSEATYESGFVIDKFPISRPNLTFSTLTVSNMSPEDSSIYLCSVFGQGAGTQYFGPGTRLLVL.

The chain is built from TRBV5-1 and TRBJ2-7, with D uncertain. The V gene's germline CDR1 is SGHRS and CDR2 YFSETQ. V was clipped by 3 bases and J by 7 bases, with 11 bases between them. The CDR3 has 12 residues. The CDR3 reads CASSSVMREQYF. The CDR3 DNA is TGCGCCAGCAGCTCCGTGATGAGGGAGCAGTACTTC. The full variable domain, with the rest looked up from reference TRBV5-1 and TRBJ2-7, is KAGVTQTPRYLIKTRGQQVTLSCSPISGHRSVSWYQQTPGQGLQFLFEYFSETQRNKGNFPGRFSGRQFSNSRSEMNVSTLELGDSALYLCASSSVMREQYFGPGTRLTVT.

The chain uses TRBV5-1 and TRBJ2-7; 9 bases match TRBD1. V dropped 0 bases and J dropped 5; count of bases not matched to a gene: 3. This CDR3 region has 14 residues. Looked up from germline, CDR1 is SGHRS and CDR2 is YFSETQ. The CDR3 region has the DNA TGCGCCAGCAGCTTGGGGGACAGGGACCACGAGCAGTACTTC. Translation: CASSLGDRDHEQYF.

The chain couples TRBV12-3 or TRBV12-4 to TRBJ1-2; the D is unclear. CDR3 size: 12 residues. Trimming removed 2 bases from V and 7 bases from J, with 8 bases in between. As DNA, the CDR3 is TGTGCCAGCAGTTTATCCGGGGTTGGCTACACCTTC. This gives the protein CASSLSGVGYTF.

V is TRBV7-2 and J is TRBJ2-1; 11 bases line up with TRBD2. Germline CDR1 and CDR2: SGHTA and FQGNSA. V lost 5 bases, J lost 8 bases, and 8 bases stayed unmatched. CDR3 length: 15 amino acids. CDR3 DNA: TGTGCCAGCAGCGTAACTAGCGGGAGTAATCATGAGCAGTTCTTC. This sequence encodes CASSVTSGSNHEQFF.

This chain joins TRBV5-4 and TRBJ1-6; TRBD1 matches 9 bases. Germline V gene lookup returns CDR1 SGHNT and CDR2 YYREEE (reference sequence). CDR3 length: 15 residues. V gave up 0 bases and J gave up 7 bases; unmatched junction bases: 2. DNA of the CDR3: TGTGCCAGCAGCTTGGATGGGACAGGGAATTCACCCCTCCACTTT. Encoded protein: CASSLDGTGNSPLHF.

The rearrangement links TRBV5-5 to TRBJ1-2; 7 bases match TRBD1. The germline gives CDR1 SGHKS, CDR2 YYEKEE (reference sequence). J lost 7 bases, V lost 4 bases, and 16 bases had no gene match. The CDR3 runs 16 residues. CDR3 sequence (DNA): TGTGCCAGCAGCCCAGGACAGGCGGTGTCGGCTTTTGGCTACACCTTC. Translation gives CASSPGQAVSAFGYTF.

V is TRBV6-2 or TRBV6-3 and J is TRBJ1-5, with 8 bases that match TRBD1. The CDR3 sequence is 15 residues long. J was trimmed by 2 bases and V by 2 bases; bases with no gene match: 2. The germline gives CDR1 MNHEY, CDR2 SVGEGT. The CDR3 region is CASSYDRGGNQPQHF. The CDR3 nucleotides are TGTGCCAGCAGTTACGACAGGGGTGGCAATCAGCCCCAGCATTTT.

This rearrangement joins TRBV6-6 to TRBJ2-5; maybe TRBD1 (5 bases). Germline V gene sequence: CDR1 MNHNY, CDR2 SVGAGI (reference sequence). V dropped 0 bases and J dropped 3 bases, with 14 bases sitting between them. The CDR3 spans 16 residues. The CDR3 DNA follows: TGTGCCAGCAGTTACTCGACAGCCAAAACAGAAGAGACCCAGTACTTC. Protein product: CASSYSTAKTEETQYF.

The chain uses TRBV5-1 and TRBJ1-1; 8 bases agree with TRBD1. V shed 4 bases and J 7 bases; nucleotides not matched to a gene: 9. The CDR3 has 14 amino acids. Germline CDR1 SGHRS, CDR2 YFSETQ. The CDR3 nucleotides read TGCGCCAGCAGCGCCAGGGGGCAGGCGAATGAAGCTTTCTTT. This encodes CASSARGQANEAFF. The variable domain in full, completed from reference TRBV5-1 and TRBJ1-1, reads KAGVTQTPRYLIKTRGQQVTLSCSPISGHRSVSWYQQTPGQGLQFLFEYFSETQRNKGNFPGRFSGRQFSNSRSEMNVSTLELGDSALYLCASSARGQANEAFFGQGTRLTVV.

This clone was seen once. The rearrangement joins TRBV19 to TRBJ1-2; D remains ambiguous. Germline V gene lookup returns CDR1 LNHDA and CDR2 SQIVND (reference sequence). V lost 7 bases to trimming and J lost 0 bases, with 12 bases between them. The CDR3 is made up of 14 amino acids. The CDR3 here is CASKDGVANYGYTF. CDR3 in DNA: TGTGCCAGTAAGGACGGGGTAGCTAACTATGGCTACACCTTC.

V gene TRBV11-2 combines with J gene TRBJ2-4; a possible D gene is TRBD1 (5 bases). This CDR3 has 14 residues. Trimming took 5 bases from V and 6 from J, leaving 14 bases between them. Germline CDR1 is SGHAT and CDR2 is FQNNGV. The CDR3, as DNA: TGTGCCAGCAGCCAGGGCCCATTCGGAAACATTCAGTACTTC. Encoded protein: CASSQGPFGNIQYF.

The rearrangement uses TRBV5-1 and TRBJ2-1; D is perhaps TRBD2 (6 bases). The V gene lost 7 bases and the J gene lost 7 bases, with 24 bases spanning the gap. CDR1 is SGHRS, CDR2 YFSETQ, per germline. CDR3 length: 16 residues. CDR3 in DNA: TGCGCCAGCCAAGGGGCGGGGACTTCTCCTTGGAATGAGCAGTTCTTC. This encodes CASQGAGTSPWNEQFF.

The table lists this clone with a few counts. The CDR3 DNA reads TGTGCCAGCGGAACTTGGGGTAGCGGTGGCTACACCTTC. Encoded protein: CASGTWGSGGYTF. V gene TRBV12-3 or TRBV12-4 combines with J gene TRBJ1-2; no clear D. The CDR3 runs to 13 residues. V shed 8 bases and J shed 7 bases, with 17 bases lying between them.

CDR3 coding DNA: TGTGCCAGCTCACCGCAGGGAGGTCCCTACGAGCAGTACTTC. Its translation is CASSPQGGPYEQYF. The J gene is TRBJ2-7, the V gene TRBV18, with TRBD2 as a possible D gene (6 bases). In germline, CDR1 is KGHSH, CDR2 LQKENI. The V gene lost 3 bases and the J gene lost 2 bases, with 11 bases spanning the gap. This CDR3 contains 14 residues. Full variable domain (rest looked up from reference TRBV18 and TRBJ2-7): NAGVMQNPRHLVRRRGQEARLRCSPMKGHSHVYWYRQLPEEGLKFMVYLQKENIIDESGMPKERFSAEFPKEGPSILRIQQVVRGDSAAYFCASSPQGGPYEQYFGPGTRLTVT.

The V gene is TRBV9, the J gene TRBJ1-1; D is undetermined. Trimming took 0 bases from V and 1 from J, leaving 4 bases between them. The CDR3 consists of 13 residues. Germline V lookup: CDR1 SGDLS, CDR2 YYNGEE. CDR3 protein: CASSVDKNTEAFF. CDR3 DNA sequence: TGTGCCAGCAGCGTAGACAAGAACACTGAAGCTTTCTTT.

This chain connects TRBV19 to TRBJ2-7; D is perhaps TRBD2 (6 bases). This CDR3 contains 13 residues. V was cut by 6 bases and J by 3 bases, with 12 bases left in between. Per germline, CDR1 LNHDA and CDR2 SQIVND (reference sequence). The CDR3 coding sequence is TGTGCCAGTAGAACCCTCGGGGGCTACGAGCAGTACTTC. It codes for CASRTLGGYEQYF.

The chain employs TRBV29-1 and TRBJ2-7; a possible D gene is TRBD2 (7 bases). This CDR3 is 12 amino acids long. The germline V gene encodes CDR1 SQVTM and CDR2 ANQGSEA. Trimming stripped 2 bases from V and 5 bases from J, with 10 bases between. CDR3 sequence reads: CSVEMGGHEQYF. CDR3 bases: TGCAGCGTTGAAATGGGGGGGCACGAGCAGTACTTC.

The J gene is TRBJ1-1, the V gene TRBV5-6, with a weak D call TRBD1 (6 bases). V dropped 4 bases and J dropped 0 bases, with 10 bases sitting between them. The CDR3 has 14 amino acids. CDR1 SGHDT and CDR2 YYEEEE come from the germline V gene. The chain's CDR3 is CASSPGHLNTEAFF. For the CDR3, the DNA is TGTGCCAGCAGCCCGGGACATCTGAACACTGAAGCTTTCTTT.

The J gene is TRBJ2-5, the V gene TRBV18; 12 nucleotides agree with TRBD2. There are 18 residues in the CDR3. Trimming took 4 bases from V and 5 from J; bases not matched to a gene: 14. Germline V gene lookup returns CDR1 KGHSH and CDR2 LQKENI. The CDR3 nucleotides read TGTGCCAGCTCACTCAGATTACTAGCGGGAGGCCCTCGGGAGACCCAGTACTTC. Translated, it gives CASSLRLLAGGPRETQYF.

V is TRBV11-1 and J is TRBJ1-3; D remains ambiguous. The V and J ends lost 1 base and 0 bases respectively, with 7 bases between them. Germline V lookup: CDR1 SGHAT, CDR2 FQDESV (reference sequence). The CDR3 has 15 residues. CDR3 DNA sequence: TGTGCCAGCAGCTTAGGAGGGAGCTCTGGAAACACCATATATTTT. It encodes CASSLGGSSGNTIYF.

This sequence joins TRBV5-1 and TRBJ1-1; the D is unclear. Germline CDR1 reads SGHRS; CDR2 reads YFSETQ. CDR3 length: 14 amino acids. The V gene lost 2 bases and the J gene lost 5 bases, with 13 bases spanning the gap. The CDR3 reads CASSFGLQKTEAFF. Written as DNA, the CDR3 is TGCGCCAGCAGCTTTGGCCTCCAGAAGACTGAAGCTTTCTTT.

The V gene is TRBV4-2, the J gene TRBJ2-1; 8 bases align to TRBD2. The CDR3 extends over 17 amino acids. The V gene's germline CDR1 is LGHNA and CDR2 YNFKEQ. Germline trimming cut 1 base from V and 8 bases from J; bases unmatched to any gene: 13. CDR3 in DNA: TGTGCCAGCAGCCAAGCGCGGGGGGCCGCGGAGGGGGATGAGCAGTTCTTC. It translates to CASSQARGAAEGDEQFF.